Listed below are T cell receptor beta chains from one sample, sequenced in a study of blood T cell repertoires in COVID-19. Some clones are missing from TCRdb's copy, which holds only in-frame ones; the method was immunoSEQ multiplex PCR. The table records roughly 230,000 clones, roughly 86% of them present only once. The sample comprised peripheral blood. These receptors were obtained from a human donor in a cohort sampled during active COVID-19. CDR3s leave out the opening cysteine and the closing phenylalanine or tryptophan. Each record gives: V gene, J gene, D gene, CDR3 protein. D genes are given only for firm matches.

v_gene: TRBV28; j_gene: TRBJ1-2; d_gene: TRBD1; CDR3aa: ASRPGQYGYT
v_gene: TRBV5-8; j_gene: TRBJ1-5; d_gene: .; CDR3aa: ASSFRWVDQPQH
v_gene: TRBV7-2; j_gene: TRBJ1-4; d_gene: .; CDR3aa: ASSSGSEKLF
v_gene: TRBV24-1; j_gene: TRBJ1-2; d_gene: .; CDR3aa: ATSPGDRNYGYT
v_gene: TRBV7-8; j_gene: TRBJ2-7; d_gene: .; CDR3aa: ASSPSSYEQY
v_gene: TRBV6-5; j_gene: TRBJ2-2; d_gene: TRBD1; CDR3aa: ASSRGGVSTGELF
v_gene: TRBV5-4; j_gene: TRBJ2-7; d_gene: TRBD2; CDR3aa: ASSLKFGLAGGEEQY
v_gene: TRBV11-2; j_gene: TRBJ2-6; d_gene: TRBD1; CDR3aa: ASSFRQGFISGANVLT
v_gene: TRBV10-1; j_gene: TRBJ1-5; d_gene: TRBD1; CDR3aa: ASSERQGAGQPQH
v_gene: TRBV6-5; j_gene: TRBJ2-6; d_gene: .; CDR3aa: ASSRGNSGANVLT
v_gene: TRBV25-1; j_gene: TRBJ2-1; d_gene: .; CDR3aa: ASSEVGSSYNEQF
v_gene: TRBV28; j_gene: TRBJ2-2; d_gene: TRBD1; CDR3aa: AINSWTGNTGELF
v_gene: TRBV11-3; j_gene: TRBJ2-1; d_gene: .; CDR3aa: ASSLRVGGTYNEQF
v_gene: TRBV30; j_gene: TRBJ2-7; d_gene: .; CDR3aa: ARRLHLRYEQY
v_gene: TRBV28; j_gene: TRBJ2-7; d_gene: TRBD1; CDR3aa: ASRPDRAGVEQY